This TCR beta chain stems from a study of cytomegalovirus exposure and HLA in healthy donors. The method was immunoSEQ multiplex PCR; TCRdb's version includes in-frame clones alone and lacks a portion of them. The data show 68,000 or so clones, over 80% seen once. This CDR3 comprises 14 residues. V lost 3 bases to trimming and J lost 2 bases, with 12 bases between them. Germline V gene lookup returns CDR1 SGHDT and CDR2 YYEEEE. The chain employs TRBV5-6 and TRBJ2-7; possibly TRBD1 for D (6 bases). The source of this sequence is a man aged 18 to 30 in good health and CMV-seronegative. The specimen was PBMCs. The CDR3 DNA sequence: TGTGCCAGCAGCTATGGACAGTCTACCTACGAGCAGTACTTC. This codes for CASSYGQSTYEQYF.